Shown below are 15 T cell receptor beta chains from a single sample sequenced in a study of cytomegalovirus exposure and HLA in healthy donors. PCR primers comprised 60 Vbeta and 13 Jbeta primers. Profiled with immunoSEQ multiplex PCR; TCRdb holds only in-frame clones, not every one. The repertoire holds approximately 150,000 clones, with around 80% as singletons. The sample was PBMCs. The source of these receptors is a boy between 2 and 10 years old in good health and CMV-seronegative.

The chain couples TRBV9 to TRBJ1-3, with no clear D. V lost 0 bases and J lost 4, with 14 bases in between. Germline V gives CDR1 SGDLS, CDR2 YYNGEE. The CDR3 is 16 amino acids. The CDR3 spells CASSVATGRAGNTIYF. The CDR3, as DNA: TGTGCCAGCAGCGTAGCTACGGGTAGAGCCGGAAACACCATATATTTT.

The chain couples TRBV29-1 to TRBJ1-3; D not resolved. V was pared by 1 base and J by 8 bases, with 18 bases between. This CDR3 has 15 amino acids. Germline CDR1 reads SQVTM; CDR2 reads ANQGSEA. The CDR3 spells CSVEGEEGYADTIYF. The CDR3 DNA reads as TGCAGCGTTGAAGGCGAGGAAGGCTATGCGGACACCATATATTTT.

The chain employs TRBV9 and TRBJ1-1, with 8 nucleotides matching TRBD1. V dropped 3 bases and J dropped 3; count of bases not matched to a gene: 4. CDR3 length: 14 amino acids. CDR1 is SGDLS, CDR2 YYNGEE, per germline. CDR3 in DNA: TGTGCCAGCAGCGGGACAGGGCGGCACACTGAAGCTTTCTTT. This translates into CASSGTGRHTEAFF. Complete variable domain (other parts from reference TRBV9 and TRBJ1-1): DSGVTQTPKHLITATGQRVTLRCSPRSGDLSVYWYQQSLDQGLQFLIQYYNGEERAKGNILERFSAQQFPDLHSELNLSSLELGDSALYFCASSGTGRHTEAFFGQGTRLTVV.

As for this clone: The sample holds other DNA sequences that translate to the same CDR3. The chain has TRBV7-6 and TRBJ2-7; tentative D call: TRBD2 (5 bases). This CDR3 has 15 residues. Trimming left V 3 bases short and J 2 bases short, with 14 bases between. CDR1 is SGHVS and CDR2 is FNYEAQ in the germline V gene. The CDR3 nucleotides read TGTGCCAGCAGCTTTACTGGTAGCGAGGCCTACGAGCAGTACTTC. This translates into CASSFTGSEAYEQYF. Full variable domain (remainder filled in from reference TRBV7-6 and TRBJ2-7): GAGVSQSPRYKVTKRGQDVALRCDPISGHVSLYWYRQALGQGPEFLTYFNYEAQQDKSGLPNDRFSAERPEGSISTLTIQRTEQRDSAMYRCASSFTGSEAYEQYFGPGTRLTVT.

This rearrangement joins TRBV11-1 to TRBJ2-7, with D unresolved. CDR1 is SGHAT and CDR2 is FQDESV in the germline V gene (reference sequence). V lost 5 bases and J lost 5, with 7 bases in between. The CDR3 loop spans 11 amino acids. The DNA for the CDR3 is TGTGCCAGCAGCCCGTCCCACGAGCAGTACTTC. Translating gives CASSPSHEQYF.

CDR3 residues: CASSSTGSLYGYTF. Written as DNA, the CDR3 is TGTGCCAGCTCCTCGACAGGGTCCCTCTATGGCTACACCTTC. The chain employs TRBV18 and TRBJ1-2, with TRBD1 matching 7 bases. Germline CDR1 is KGHSH and CDR2 is LQKENI. V was clipped by 6 bases and J by 4 bases; unmatched bases: 8. The CDR3 is 14 amino acids.

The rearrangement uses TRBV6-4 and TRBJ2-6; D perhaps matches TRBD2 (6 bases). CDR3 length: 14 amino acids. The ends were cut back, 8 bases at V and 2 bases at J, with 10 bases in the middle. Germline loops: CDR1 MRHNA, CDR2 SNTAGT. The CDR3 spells CASRLVAGANVLTF. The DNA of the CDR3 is TGTGCCAGCCGACTAGTTGCTGGGGCCAACGTCCTGACTTTC.

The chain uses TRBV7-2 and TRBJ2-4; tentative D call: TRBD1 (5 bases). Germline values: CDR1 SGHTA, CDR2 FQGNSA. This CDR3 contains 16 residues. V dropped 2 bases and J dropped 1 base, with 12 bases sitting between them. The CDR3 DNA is TGTGCCAGCAGCTTACATGCAGGGTTGGCCAAAAACATTCAGTACTTC. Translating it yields CASSLHAGLAKNIQYF. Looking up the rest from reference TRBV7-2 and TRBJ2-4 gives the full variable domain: GAGVSQSPSNKVTEKGKDVELRCDPISGHTALYWYRQSLGQGLEFLIYFQGNSAPDKSGLPSDRFSAERTGGSVSTLTIQRTQQEDSAVYLCASSLHAGLAKNIQYFGAGTRLSVL.

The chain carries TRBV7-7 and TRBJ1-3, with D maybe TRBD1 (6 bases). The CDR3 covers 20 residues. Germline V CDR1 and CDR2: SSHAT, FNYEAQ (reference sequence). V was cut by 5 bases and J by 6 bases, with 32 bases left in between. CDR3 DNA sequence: TGTGCCAGCAGCCCTAGCCCCCCAGGGGCCCTAATGGTGTATGAAAACACCATATATTTT. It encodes CASSPSPPGALMVYENTIYF.

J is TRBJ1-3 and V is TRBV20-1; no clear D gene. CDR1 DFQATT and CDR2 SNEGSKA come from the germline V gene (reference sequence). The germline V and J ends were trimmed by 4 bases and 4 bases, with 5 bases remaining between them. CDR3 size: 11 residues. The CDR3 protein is CSAIQGNTIYF. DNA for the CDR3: TGCAGTGCTATTCAGGGAAACACCATATATTTT.

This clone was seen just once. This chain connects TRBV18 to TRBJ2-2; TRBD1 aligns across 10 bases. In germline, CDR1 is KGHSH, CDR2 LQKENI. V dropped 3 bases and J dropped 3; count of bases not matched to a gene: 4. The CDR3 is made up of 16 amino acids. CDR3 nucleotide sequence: TGTGCCAGCTCACCCTCGACAGGGGGCGACACCGGGGAGCTGTTTTTT. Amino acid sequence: CASSPSTGGDTGELFF.

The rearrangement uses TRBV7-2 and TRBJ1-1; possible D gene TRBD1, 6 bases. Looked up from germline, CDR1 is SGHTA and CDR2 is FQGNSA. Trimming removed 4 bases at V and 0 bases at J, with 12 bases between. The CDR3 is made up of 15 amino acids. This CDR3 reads CASSSGTFMNTEAFF. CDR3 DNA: TGTGCCAGCAGCTCCGGGACATTTATGAACACTGAAGCTTTCTTT.

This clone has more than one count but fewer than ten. The CDR3 coding sequence is TGTGCCAGCAGCCAAGACTCCGCCGGGGGGGGCCACGTTACGCAGTATTTT. Its protein product is CASSQDSAGGGHVTQYF. This sequence joins TRBV4-2 and TRBJ2-3, with 8 bases that match TRBD2. Germline assignment: CDR1 LGHNA and CDR2 YNFKEQ. The CDR3 loop spans 17 amino acids. J gave up 8 bases and V 0 bases, and 13 bases lay outside the gene matches.

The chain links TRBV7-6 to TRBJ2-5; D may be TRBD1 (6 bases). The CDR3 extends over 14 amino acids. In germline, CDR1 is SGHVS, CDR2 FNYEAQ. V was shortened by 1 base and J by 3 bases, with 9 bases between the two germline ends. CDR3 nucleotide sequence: TGTGCCAGCAGCTTAGGGCACAGGGAAGAGACCCAGTACTTC. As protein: CASSLGHREETQYF.

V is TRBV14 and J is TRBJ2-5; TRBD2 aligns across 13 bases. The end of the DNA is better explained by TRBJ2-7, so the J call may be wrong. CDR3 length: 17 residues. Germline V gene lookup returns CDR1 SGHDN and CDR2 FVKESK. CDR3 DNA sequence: TGTGCCAGCAGCCAAGCTTCACTAGCGGGAGGGTCCTACGAGCAGTACTTC. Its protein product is CASSQASLAGGSYEQYF.